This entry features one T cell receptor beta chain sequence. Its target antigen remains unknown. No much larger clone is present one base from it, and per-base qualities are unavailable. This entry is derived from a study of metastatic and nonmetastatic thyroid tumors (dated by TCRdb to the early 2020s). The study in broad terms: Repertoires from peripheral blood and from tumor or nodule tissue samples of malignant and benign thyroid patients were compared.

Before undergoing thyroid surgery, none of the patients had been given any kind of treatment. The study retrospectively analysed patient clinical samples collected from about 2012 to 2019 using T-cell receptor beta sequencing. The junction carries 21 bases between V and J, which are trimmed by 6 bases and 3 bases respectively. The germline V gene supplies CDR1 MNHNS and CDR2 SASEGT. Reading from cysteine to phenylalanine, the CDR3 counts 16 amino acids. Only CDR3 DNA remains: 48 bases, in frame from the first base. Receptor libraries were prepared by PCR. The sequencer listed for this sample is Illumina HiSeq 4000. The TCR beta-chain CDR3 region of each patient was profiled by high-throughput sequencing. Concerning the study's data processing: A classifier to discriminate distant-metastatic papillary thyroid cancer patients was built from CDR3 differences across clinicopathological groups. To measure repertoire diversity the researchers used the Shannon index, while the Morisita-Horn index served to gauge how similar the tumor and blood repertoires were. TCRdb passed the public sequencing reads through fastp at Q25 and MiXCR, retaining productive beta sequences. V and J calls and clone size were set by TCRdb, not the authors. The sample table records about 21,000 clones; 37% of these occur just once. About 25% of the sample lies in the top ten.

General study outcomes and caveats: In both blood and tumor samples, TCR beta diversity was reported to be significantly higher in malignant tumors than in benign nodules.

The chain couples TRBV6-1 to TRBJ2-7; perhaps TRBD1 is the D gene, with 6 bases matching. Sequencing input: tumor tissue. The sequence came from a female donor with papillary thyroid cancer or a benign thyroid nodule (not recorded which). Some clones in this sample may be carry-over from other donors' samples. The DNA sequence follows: TGTGCCAGCAGCCCGTTTAGGACAGATCTTTACTACGAGCAGTACTTC. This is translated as CASSPFRTDLYYEQYF.